The source of this TCR beta chain is a study of blood T cell repertoires in COVID-19. The overall study: T cells, B-cell-depleted T cells, or PBMCs provided the cDNA or gDNA that served as material.

Per the original data handling: Amplification of reference gene primers provided the estimated nucleated cell counts. This table comes from immunoSEQ multiplex PCR, and its TCRdb copy is limited to in-frame clones, with some not included. For V, J and clone size, that table is used; D and trimming come from the DNA. The sample carries about 280,000 clones, around 90% recorded once. The CDR3 consists of 18 residues. The V segment lost 5 bases and the J segment 7 bases; nucleotides outside the gene matches: 15. Germline V gene data show CDR1 as SGHVS and CDR2 as FQNEAQ. The clonotype was recovered from a middle-aged woman who had recovered from COVID-19. The sample taken for sequencing was peripheral blood. The rearrangement joins TRBV7-8 to TRBJ2-2, with 11 bases that match TRBD2. The CDR3 nucleotides are TGTGCCAGCAGCCCTAGTGTCACTAGCGGGAGTTCGGGCGGGGAGCTGTTTTTT. Its translation is CASSPSVTSGSSGGELFF.